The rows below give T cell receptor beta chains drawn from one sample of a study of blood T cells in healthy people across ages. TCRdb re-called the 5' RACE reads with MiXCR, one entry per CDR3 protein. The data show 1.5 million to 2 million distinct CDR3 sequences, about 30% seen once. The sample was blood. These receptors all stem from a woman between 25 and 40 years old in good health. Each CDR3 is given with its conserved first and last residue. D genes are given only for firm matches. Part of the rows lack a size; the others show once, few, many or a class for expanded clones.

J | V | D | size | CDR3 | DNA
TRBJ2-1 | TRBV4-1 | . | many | CASMGHNEQFF | TGCGCCAGCATGGGCCACAATGAGCAGTTCTTC
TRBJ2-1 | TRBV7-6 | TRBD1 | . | CASSLGLWRQGSNEQFF | TGTGCCAGCAGCTTAGGGTTGTGGAGACAGGGATCGAATGAGCAGTTCTTC
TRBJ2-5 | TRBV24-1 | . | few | CATSDPGSEETQYF | TGTGCCACCAGTGACCCCGGGTCCGAAGAGACCCAGTACTTC
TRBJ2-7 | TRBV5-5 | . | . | CASTQNSYEQYF | TGTGCCAGCACGCAGAACTCCTACGAGCAGTACTTC
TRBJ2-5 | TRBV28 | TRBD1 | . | CASSTQGTAQETQYF | TGTGCCAGCAGCACGCAAGGGACAGCGCAAGAGACCCAGTACTTC
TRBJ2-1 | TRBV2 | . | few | CASSELQGPYNEQFF | TGTGCCAGCAGTGAACTCCAGGGCCCCTACAATGAGCAGTTCTTC
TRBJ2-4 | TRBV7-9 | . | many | CASSTGTGGNIQYF | TGTGCCAGCAGCACCGGGACTGGCGGAAACATTCAGTACTTC
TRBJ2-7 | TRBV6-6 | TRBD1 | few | CASSNGRGQGRYEQYF | TGTGCCAGCAGTAACGGGCGGGGACAGGGTCGCTACGAGCAGTACTTC
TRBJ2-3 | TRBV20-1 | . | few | CSAASQITDTQYF | TGCAGTGCTGCCTCCCAGATCACAGATACGCAGTATTTT
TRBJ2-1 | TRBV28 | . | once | CASTTPPLNNEQFF | TGTGCCAGCACCACGCCCCCCCTCAACAATGAGCAGTTCTTC
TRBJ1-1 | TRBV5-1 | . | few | CASSWGAATPEAFF | TGCGCCAGCAGCTGGGGGGCAGCAACACCCGAAGCTTTCTTT
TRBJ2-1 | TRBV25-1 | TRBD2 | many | CASKEVASGGRDEQFF | TGTGCCAGCAAGGAGGTAGCTAGCGGGGGGCGAGATGAGCAGTTCTTC
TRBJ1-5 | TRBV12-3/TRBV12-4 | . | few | CASSATGQASNQPQHF | TGTGCCAGCAGTGCCACGGGACAAGCCAGCAATCAGCCCCAGCATTTT
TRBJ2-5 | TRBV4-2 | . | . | CASSQERGPDEETQYF | TGTGCCAGCAGCCAAGAGCGGGGACCCGATGAGGAGACCCAGTACTTC
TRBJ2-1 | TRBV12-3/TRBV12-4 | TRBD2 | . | CASSTGLAGNNEQFF | TGTGCCAGCAGTACCGGACTAGCCGGTAACAATGAGCAGTTCTTC
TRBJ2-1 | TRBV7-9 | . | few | CASSSNYQDSNEQFF | TGTGCCAGCAGCTCGAATTACCAGGATAGCAATGAGCAGTTCTTC
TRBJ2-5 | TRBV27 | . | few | CASSLSYRVQETQYF | TGTGCCAGCAGTTTATCGTACAGGGTCCAAGAGACCCAGTACTTC
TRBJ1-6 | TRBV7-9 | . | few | CASSLNREVNSPLHF | TGTGCCAGCAGCTTGAACAGGGAGGTAAATTCACCCCTCCACTTT
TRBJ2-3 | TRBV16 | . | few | CASSQFVSADTQYF | TGTGCCAGCAGCCAATTTGTAAGTGCAGATACGCAGTATTTT
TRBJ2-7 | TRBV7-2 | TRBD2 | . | CASSPPGLAGPQAYEQYF | TGTGCCAGCAGCCCTCCGGGACTAGCGGGCCCTCAAGCCTACGAGCAGTACTTC
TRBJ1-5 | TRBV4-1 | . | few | CASSHIQGAQHF | TGCGCCAGCAGCCATATACAGGGTGCCCAGCATTTT
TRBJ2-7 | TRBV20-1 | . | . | CSASPRDWPYEQYF | TGCAGTGCTTCACCTAGGGACTGGCCCTACGAGCAGTACTTC
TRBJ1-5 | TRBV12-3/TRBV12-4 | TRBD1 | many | CASSSRQGGNQPQHF | TGTGCCAGCAGTTCCCGACAGGGGGGAAATCAGCCCCAGCATTTT
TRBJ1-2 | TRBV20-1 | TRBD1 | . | CSASLHDRGGGYTF | TGCAGTGCTAGCCTACACGACAGGGGAGGAGGCTACACCTTC
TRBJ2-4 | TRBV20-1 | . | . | CSASDLLPRGAKNIQYF | TGCAGTGCTAGTGACCTACTGCCAAGGGGGGCCAAAAACATTCAGTACTTC
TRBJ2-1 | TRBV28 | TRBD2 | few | CASSSRLAGNNEQFF | TGTGCCAGCAGCTCTAGACTAGCGGGGAACAATGAGCAGTTCTTC
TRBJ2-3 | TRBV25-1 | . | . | CASSEFGGVADTQYF | TGTGCCAGCAGTGAATTCGGTGGGGTGGCCGATACGCAGTATTTT
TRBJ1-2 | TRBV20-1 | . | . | CSSRWDPGIISNGYTF | TGCAGTTCTAGGTGGGATCCTGGGATCATCTCGAATGGCTACACCTTC
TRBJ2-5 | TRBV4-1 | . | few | CASSQEVASETQYF | TGCGCCAGCAGCCAAGAAGTAGCGTCGGAGACCCAGTACTTC
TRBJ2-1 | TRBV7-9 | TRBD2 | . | CASSQVHASGHNEQFF | TGTGCCAGCAGCCAAGTCCACGCTAGCGGGCACAATGAGCAGTTCTTC
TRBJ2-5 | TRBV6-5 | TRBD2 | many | CASSKGTSGRGETQYF | TGTGCCAGCAGCAAAGGGACTAGCGGGAGGGGAGAGACCCAGTACTTC
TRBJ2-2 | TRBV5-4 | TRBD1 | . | CASNQPGQGDTGELFF | TGTGCCAGCAACCAGCCGGGACAGGGGGACACCGGGGAGCTGTTTTTT
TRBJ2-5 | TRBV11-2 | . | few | CASSLGAHRETQYF | TGTGCCAGCAGCTTAGGGGCGCACCGAGAGACCCAGTACTTC
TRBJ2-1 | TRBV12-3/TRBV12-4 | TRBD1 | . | CASSVPGQPYNEQFF | TGTGCCAGCAGTGTACCGGGACAGCCTTACAATGAGCAGTTCTTC
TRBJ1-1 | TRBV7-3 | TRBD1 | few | CASSSGQADPEAFF | TGTGCCAGCAGCTCGGGACAGGCGGATCCTGAAGCTTTCTTT
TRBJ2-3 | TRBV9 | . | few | CASSVEGRADTQYF | TGTGCCAGCAGCGTAGAGGGGCGGGCAGATACGCAGTATTTT
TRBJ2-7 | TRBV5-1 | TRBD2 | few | CASSELPSGGAYEQYF | TGCGCCAGCAGCGAACTACCGAGCGGGGGGGCCTACGAGCAGTACTTC
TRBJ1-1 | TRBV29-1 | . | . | CSAAGRGRGAEAFF | TGCAGCGCTGCGGGACGGGGACGGGGGGCTGAAGCTTTCTTT
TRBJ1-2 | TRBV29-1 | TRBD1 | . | CSVAQGASGYTF | TGCAGCGTAGCACAGGGGGCATCGGGCTACACCTTC